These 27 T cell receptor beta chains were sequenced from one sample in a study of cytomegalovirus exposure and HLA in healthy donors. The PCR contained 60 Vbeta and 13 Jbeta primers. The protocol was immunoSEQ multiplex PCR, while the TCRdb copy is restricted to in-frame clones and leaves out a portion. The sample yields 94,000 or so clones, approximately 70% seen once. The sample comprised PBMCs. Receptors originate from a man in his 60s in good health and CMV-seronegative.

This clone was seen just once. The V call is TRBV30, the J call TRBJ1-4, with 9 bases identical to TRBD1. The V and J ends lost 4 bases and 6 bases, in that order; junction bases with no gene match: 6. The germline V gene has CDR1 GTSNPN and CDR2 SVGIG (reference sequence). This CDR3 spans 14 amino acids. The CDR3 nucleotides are TGTGCCTGGAACTTGGGACAGGGAGATGAAAAACTGTTTTTT. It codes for CAWNLGQGDEKLFF.

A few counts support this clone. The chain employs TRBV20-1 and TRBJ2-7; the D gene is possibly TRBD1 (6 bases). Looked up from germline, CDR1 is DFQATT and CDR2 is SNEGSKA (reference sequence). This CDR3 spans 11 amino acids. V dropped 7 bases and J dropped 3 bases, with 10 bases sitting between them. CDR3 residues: CSVPRGYEQYF. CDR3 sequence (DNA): TGCAGTGTCCCCAGGGGCTACGAGCAGTACTTC.

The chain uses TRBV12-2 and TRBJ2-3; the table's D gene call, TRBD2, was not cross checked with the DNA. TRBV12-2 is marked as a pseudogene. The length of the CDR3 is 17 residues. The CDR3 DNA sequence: TGTGCAAGTCGCACCCTAGCGGGGGGGCCTAGGACAGATACGCAGTATTTT. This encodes CASRTLAGGPRTDTQYF.

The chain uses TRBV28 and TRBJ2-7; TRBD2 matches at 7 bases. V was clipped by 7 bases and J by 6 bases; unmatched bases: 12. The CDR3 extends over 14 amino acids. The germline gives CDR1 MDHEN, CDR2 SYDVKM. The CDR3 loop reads CASKREGGKIEQYF. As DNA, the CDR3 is TGTGCCAGCAAAAGGGAGGGCGGGAAGATCGAGCAGTACTTC. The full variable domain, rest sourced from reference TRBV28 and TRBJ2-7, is DVKVTQSSRYLVKRTGEKVFLECVQDMDHENMFWYRQDPGLGLRLIYFSYDVKMKEKGDIPEGYSVSREKKERFSLILESASTNQTSMYLCASKREGGKIEQYFGPGTRLTVT.

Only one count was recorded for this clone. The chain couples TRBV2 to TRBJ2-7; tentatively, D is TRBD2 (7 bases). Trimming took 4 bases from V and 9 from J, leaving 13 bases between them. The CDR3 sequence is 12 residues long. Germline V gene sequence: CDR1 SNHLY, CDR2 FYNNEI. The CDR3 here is CASSGGGGWQYF. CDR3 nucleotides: TGTGCCAGCAGTGGCGGGGGCGGATGGCAGTACTTC.

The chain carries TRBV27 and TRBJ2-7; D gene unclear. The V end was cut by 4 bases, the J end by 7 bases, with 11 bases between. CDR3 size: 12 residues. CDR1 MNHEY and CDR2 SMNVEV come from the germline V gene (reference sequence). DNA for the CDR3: TGTGCCAGCAGTTCCTCTCCCCAGGAGCAGTACTTC. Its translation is CASSSSPQEQYF.

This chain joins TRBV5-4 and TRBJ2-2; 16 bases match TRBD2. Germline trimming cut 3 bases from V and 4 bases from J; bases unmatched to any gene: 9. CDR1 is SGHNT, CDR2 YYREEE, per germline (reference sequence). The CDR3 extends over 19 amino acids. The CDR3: CASSSPGLAGGPATGELFF. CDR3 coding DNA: TGTGCCAGCAGCTCCCCGGGACTAGCGGGGGGGCCGGCCACCGGGGAGCTGTTTTTT.

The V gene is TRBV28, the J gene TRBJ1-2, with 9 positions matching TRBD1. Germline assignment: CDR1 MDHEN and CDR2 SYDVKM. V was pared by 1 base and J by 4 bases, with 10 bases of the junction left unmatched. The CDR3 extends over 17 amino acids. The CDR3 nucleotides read TGTGCCAGCAGTTTATATACCCCGGGACAGGGAGGCTATGGCTACACCTTC. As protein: CASSLYTPGQGGYGYTF.

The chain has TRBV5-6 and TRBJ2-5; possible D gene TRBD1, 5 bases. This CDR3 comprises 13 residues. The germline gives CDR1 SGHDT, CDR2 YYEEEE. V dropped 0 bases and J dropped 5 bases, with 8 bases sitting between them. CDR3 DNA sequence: TGTGCCAGCAGCTTGGTACAGGCGGAGACCCAGTACTTC. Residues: CASSLVQAETQYF.

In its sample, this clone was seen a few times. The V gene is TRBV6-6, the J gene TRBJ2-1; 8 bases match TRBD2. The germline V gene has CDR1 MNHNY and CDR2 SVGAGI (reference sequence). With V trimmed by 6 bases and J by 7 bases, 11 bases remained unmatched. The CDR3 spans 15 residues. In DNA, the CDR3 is TGTGCCAGCAGCAACTCGGGAGGGCCCGAGAATGAGCAGTTCTTC. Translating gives CASSNSGGPENEQFF.

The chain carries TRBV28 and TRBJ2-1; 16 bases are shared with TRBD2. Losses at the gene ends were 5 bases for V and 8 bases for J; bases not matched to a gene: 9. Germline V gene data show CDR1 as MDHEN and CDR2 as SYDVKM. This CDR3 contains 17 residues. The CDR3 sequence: CASSHGTSGRAWDEQFF. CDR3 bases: TGTGCCAGCAGTCATGGGACTAGCGGGAGGGCCTGGGATGAGCAGTTCTTC.

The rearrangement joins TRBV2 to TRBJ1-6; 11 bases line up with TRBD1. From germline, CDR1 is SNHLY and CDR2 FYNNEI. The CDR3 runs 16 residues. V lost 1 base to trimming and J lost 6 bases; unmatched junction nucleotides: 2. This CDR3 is CASSEDGQGANSPLHF. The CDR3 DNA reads TGTGCCAGCAGTGAAGATGGACAGGGGGCTAATTCACCCCTCCACTTT.

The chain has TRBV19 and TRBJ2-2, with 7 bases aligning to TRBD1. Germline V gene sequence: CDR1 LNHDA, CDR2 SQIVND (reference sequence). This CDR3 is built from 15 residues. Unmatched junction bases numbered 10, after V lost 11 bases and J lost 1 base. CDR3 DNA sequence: TGTGCCTCCCGTCTCGGGACAGAGAACACCGGGGAGCTGTTTTTT. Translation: CASRLGTENTGELFF.

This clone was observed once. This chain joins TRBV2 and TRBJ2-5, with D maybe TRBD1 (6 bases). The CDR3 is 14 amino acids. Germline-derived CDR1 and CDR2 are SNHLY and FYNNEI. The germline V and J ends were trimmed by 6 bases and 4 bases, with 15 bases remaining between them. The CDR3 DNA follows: TGTGCCAGCAGCGAGAGACAGGTCGGAGAGACCCAGTACTTC. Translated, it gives CASSERQVGETQYF.

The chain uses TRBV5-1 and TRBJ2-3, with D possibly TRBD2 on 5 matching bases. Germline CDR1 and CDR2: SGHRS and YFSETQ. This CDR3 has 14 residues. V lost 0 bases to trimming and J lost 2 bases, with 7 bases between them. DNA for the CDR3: TGCGCCAGCAGCTTGGGGACTCTCACAGATACGCAGTATTTT. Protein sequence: CASSLGTLTDTQYF.

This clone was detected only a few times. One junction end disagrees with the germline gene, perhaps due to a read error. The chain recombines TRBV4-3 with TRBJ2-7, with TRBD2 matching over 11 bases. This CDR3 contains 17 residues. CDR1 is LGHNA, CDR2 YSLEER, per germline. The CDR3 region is CASSQQLPTSGAYEQHF. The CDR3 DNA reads TGCGCCAGCAGCCAACAACTCCCGACTAGCGGGGCCTACGAGCAGCACTTC.

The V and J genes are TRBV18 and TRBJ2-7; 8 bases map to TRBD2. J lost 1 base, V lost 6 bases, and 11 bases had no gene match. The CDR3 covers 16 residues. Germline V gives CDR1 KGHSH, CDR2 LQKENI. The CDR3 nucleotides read TGTGCCAGCTCCCCCCGGGGGGGAGCAACTTCCTACGAGCAGTACTTC. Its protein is CASSPRGGATSYEQYF.

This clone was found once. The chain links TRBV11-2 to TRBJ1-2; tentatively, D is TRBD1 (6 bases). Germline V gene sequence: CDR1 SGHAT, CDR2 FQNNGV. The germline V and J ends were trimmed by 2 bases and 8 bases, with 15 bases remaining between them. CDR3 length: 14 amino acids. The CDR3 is CASSLSRAGDGYTF. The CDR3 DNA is TGTGCCAGCAGCTTATCCCGGGCAGGGGACGGCTACACCTTC. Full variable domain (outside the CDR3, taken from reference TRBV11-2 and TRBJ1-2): EAGVAQSPRYKIIEKRQSVAFWCNPISGHATLYWYQQILGQGPKLLIQFQNNGVVDDSQLPKDRFSAERLKGVDSTLKIQPAKLEDSAVYLCASSLSRAGDGYTFGSGTRLTVV.

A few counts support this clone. The CDR3 bases are TGCGCCAGCAGCCAATTGTCGGGACAGGTCAGCAATCAGCCCCAGCATTTT. The encoded protein is CASSQLSGQVSNQPQHF. This chain uses TRBV4-1 with TRBJ1-5, with 8 bases fitting TRBD1. CDR1 and CDR2 (germline): MGHRA, YSYEKL. This CDR3 is 17 amino acids long. Trimming took 2 bases from V and 1 from J; bases not matched to a gene: 7.

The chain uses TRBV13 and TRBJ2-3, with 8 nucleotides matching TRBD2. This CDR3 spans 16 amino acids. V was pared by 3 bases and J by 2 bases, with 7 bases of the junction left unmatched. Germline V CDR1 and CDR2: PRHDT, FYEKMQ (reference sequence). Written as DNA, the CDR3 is TGTGCCAGCAGCTTCCCGTTGCGGGGGGCCACAGATACGCAGTATTTT. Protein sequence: CASSFPLRGATDTQYF.

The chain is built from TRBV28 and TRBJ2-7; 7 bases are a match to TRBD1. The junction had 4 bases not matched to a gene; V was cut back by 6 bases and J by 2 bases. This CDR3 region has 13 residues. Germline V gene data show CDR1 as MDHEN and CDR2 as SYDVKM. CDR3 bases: TGTGCCAGCAGAGCACAGGGGACCTACGAGCAGTACTTC. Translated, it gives CASRAQGTYEQYF.

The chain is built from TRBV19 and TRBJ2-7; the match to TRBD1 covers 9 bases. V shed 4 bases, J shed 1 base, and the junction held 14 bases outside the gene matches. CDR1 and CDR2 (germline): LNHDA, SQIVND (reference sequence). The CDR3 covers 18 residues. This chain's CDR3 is CASSKEQGANTFSYEQYF. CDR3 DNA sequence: TGTGCCAGTAGTAAAGAACAGGGGGCGAACACCTTTTCCTACGAGCAGTACTTC.

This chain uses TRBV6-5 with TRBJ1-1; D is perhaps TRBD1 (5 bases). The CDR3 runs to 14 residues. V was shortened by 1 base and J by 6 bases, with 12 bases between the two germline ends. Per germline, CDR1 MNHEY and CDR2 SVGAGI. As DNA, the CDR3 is TGTGCCAGCAGTTACTTAAATGGGGCCGCTGAAGCTTTCTTT. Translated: CASSYLNGAAEAFF.

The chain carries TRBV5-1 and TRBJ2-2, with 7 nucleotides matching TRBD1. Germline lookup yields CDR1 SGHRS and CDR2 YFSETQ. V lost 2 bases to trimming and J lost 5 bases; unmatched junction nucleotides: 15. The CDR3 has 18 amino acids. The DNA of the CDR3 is TGCGCCAGCAGCTTTGACCAAACAGGGGACCTTTATACCGGGGAGCTGTTTTTT. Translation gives CASSFDQTGDLYTGELFF.

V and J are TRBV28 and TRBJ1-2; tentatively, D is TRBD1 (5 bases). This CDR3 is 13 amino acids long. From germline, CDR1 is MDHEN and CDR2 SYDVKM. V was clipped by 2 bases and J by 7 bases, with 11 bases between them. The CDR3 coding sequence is TGTGCCAGCAGTTTACAGACTCAGGGTGGCTACACCTTC. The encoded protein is CASSLQTQGGYTF.

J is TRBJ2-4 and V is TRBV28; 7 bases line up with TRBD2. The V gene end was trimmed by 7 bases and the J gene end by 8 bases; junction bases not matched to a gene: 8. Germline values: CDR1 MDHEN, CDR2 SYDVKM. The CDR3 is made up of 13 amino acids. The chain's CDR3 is CASNQGGDDIQYF. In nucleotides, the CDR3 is TGTGCCAGCAATCAGGGAGGGGACGACATTCAGTACTTC.

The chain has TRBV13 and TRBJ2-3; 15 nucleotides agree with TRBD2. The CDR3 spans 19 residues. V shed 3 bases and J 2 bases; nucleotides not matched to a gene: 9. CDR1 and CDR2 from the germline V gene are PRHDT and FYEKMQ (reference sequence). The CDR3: CASSLAPGLAGGNTDTQYF. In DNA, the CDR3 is TGTGCCAGCAGCTTGGCCCCTGGACTAGCGGGAGGGAACACAGATACGCAGTATTTT.